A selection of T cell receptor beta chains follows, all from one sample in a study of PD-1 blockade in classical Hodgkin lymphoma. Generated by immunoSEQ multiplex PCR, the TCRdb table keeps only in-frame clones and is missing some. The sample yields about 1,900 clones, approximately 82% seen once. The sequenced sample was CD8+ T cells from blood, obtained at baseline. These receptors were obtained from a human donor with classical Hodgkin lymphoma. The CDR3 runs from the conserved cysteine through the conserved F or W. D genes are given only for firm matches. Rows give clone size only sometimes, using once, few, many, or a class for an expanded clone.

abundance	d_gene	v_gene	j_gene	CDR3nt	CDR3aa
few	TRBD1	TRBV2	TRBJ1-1	TGTGCCAGCCTTGGACAGGGGAGCACTGAAGCTTTCTTT	CASLGQGSTEAFF
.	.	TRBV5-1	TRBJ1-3	TGCGCCAGCAGCACCGAGGGAGCGACCTCTGGAAACACCATATATTTT	CASSTEGATSGNTIYF
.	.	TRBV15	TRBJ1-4	TGTGCCACCAGCGACAGGCGGAGTGAAAAACTGTTTTTT	CATSDRRSEKLFF
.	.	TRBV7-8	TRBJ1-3	TGTGCCAGCAGCCCTTTTACCTCGACGGTCTCTGGAAACACCATATATTTT	CASSPFTSTVSGNTIYF
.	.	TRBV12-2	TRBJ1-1	TGTGCAAGTCGTTTTGCCCAGGGGCGGTTGCATGAAGCTTTCTTT	CASRFAQGRLHEAFF
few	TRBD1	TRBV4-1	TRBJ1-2	TGCGCCAGCAGCCAAGACGAGGGGGCTTATGGCTACACCTTC	CASSQDEGAYGYTF
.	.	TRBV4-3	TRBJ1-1	TGCGCCAGCAGCCAAGTGTACAGGGCGGGGACTGAAGCTTTCTTT	CASSQVYRAGTEAFF
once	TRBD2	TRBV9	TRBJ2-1	TGTGCCAGCAGCGGAAGCGGGGGGCCCTACAATGAGCAGTTCTTC	CASSGSGGPYNEQFF
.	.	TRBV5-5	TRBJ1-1	TGTGCCAGCAGCTTGGGGGCGGGGGACACTGAAGCTTTCTTT	CASSLGAGDTEAFF
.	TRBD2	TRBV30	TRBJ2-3	TGTGCCTGGGATAGCGGGAGAACAGATACGCAGTATTTT	CAWDSGRTDTQYF
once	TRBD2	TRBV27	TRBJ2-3	TGTGCCAGCAGCAGACTAGCGGTCACAGATACGCAGTATTTT	CASSRLAVTDTQYF
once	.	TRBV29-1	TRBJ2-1	TGCAGCGCCCGTACTCCGACTTTCTACAATGAGCAGTTCTTC	CSARTPTFYNEQFF
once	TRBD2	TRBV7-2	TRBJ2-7	TGTGCCAGCAGCTTATCCAGCGGGGAAATGTCCTACGAGCAGTACTTC	CASSLSSGEMSYEQYF
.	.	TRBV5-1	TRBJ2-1	TGCGCCAGCAGCCCGCCTTTACAGATCTCCTACAATGAGCAGTTCTTC	CASSPPLQISYNEQFF
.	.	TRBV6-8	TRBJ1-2	TGTGCCAGCAGTTTTGACAGGCTGGAAGTCTATGGCTACACCTTC	CASSFDRLEVYGYTF
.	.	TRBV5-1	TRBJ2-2	TGCGCCAGCAGCTTGGGGTCCGGGGAGCTGTTTTTT	CASSLGSGELFF